The 21 T cell receptor beta chains below come from one sample, sequenced in a study of metastatic and nonmetastatic thyroid tumors (dated by TCRdb to 2018 to 2021). The library was built by means of PCR. The sequencing machine was an Illumina HiSeq 4000. The raw public data were reprocessed by TCRdb itself: fastp quality trimming at Q25, MiXCR clonotype calling, in-frame beta chains only. In this sample the table shows about 25,000 clones, 13% of which occur a single time. Roughly 17% of the sample goes to the ten largest clones. Before undergoing thyroid surgery, none of the patients had been given any kind of treatment. Sequencing was done on a sample of blood. The receptors were gathered from a female donor with papillary thyroid cancer or a benign thyroid nodule (not recorded which). Some clones in this sample may be carry-over from other donors' samples.

Ten or more counts support this clone. The genes are TRBV7-8 and TRBJ2-7; TRBD2 agrees at 9 bases. The V gene's germline CDR1 is SGHVS and CDR2 FQNEAQ. V shed 3 bases and J 5 bases; nucleotides not matched to a gene: 8. The length of the CDR3 is 15 residues. The CDR3 reads CASSFRLAGSNEQYF. CDR3 nucleotide sequence: TGTGCCAGCAGCTTTCGGCTAGCGGGATCGAACGAGCAGTACTTC.

This clone came up a few times. The chain combines TRBV28 with TRBJ1-1; 7 bases map to TRBD1. J lost 5 bases, V lost 6 bases, and 9 bases had no gene match. The CDR3 is 14 residues long. From germline, CDR1 is MDHEN and CDR2 SYDVKM. For the CDR3, the DNA is TGTGCCAGCAGCATAGACAGGGAAGGGACTGAAGCTTTCTTT. This codes for CASSIDREGTEAFF.

This clone showed up many times. CDR3 nucleotides: TGTGCCACCAGCAGCTCGCTGGGCAATTCCTACGAGCAGTACTTC. Translation gives CATSSSLGNSYEQYF. The chain carries TRBV15 and TRBJ2-7; D unclear. Germline values: CDR1 LNHNV, CDR2 YYDKDF (reference sequence). CDR3 length: 15 amino acids. V lost 3 bases, J lost 1 base, and 13 bases lay in between.

This clone was picked up many times. The chain couples TRBV6-1 to TRBJ1-6; unclear D gene. The CDR3 contains 14 residues. The V end lost 6 bases, the J end lost 7 bases, and 13 bases lay between the germline ends. The germline V gene has CDR1 MNHNS and CDR2 SASEGT. The CDR3 sequence: CASSPVVTNSPLHF. The CDR3 nucleotides are TGTGCCAGCAGCCCGGTGGTTACGAATTCACCCCTCCACTTT.

Ten or more counts support this clone. The chain links TRBV20-1 to TRBJ2-3; D is undetermined. The length of the CDR3 is 13 residues. The germline V and J ends were trimmed by 3 bases and 0 bases, with 7 bases remaining between them. Germline V gives CDR1 DFQATT, CDR2 SNEGSKA (reference sequence). CDR3 nucleotides: TGCAGTGCTAGTGACCTCAGCACAGATACGCAGTATTTT. It yields the protein CSASDLSTDTQYF.

This clone was picked up many times. A much larger clone is a single base away; this may be a read error. The chain couples TRBV4-1 to TRBJ2-7; D is ambiguous. This CDR3 region has 13 residues. The V end was cut by 0 bases, the J end by 7 bases, with 10 bases between. The germline CDR1 and CDR2 sequences are MGHRA and YSYEKL. The CDR3 here is CASSQEVIWEQYF. In DNA form, the CDR3 reads TGCGCCAGCAGCCAAGAAGTGATCTGGGAGCAGTACTTC.

This clone has ten or more counts. The chain links TRBV7-9 to TRBJ2-2, with unresolved D. Germline V gives CDR1 SEHNR, CDR2 FQNEAQ (reference sequence). This CDR3 comprises 14 residues. The V gene lost 4 bases and the J gene lost 1 base, with 7 bases spanning the gap. The chain's CDR3 is CASSYPGNTGELFF. Written as DNA, the CDR3 is TGTGCCAGCAGCTACCCCGGGAACACCGGGGAGCTGTTTTTT. The variable domain in full, with the rest retrieved from reference TRBV7-9 and TRBJ2-2, is DTGVSQNPRHKITKRGQNVTFRCDPISEHNRLYWYRQTLGQGPEFLTYFQNEAQLEKSRLLSDRFSAERPKGSFSTLEIQRTEQGDSAMYLCASSYPGNTGELFFGEGSRLTVL.

The sample holds many counts of this clone. This chain uses TRBV11-2 with TRBJ2-7; 9 nucleotides line up with TRBD2. Germline values: CDR1 SGHAT, CDR2 FQNNGV. V shed 2 bases and J 3 bases; nucleotides not matched to a gene: 8. This CDR3 has 16 amino acids. CDR3 residues: CASSLMATSGNYEQYF. The DNA of the CDR3 is TGTGCCAGCAGCTTAATGGCGACTAGCGGAAACTACGAGCAGTACTTC.

Of note for this clone: Other DNA sequences in this sample translate to the same CDR3. The rearrangement joins TRBV7-6 to TRBJ1-1, with 8 bases matching TRBD1. The V gene end was trimmed by 5 bases and the J gene end by 5 bases; junction bases not matched to a gene: 7. The germline CDR1 and CDR2 sequences are SGHVS and FNYEAQ. The CDR3 has 14 amino acids. The CDR3 sequence: CASSLTTGETEAFF. CDR3 bases: TGTGCCAGCAGCCTGACGACAGGGGAAACTGAAGCTTTCTTT.

Ten or more counts support this clone. The chain couples TRBV11-1 to TRBJ2-3, with D perhaps TRBD1 or TRBD2 (5 bases each). The V gene lost 3 bases and the J gene lost 2 bases, with 12 bases spanning the gap. There are 15 residues in the CDR3. Per the germline V gene, CDR1 is SGHAT and CDR2 is FQDESV (reference sequence). The CDR3 DNA follows: TGTGCCAGCAGCTTGGGGCGGGTTAACACAGATACGCAGTATTTT. Encoded protein: CASSLGRVNTDTQYF. The full variable domain, its missing parts supplied by reference TRBV11-1 and TRBJ2-3, is EAEVAQSPRYKITEKSQAVAFWCDPISGHATLYWYRQILGQGPELLVQFQDESVVDDSQLPKDRFSAERLKGVDSTLKIQPAELGDSAMYLCASSLGRVNTDTQYFGPGTRLTVL.

This clone occurred many times. The rearrangement uses TRBV27 and TRBJ2-1, with 7 bases matching TRBD2. The trim removed 5 bases at V and 8 bases at J, leaving 12 bases unmatched. Germline CDR1 MNHEY, CDR2 SMNVEV (reference sequence). There are 15 residues in the CDR3. The CDR3: CASSPPGGTLHEQFF. The CDR3 coding sequence is TGTGCCAGCAGTCCCCCGGGAGGCACGTTACATGAGCAGTTCTTC.

At least ten counts were recorded for this clone. In DNA form, the CDR3 reads TGTGCCACCAGCAGAGCCTGGACAGTGGATGGCTACACCTTC. Translating gives CATSRAWTVDGYTF. The V call is TRBV15, the J call TRBJ1-2, with a possible D match to TRBD1 (6 bases). V dropped 1 base and J dropped 6 bases, with 12 bases sitting between them. CDR1 and CDR2 from the germline V gene are LNHNV and YYDKDF (reference sequence). The CDR3 totals 14 residues. The variable domain in full, completed from reference TRBV15 and TRBJ1-2, reads DAMVIQNPRYQVTQFGKPVTLSCSQTLNHNVMYWYQQKSSQAPKLLFHYYDKDFNNEADTPDNFQSRRPNTSFCFLDIRSPGLGDTAMYLCATSRAWTVDGYTFGSGTRLTVV.

V usage is TRBV5-1 and J usage is TRBJ2-3; 7 bases fit TRBD1. The CDR3 length is 14 residues. The V segment lost 3 bases and the J segment 7 bases; nucleotides outside the gene matches: 8. CDR1 and CDR2 from the germline V gene are SGHRS and YFSETQ. The DNA for the CDR3 is TGCGCCAGCAGCTCGGGACAGAACTCATATACGCAGTATTTT. Its translation: CASSSGQNSYTQYF. Looking up the rest from reference TRBV5-1 and TRBJ2-3 gives the full variable domain: KAGVTQTPRYLIKTRGQQVTLSCSPISGHRSVSWYQQTPGQGLQFLFEYFSETQRNKGNFPGRFSGRQFSNSRSEMNVSTLELGDSALYLCASSSGQNSYTQYFGPGTRLTVL.

This clone occurred a few times. This chain uses TRBV12-3 or TRBV12-4 with TRBJ2-7; D tentatively reads TRBD1 or TRBD2 (5 bases each). The CDR3 is 13 residues long. V lost 3 bases and J 7 bases, leaving 13 bases between the germline ends. As DNA, the CDR3 is TGTGCCAGCAGTTTTGGGACCCCGGGGGAGCAGTACTTC. Translated, it gives CASSFGTPGEQYF.

The table lists this clone with many counts. This rearrangement joins TRBV4-3 to TRBJ1-1; no clear D gene. CDR3 length equals 14 residues. Germline V gene lookup returns CDR1 LGHNA and CDR2 YSLEER. Trimming took off 0 bases at V and 2 bases at J, with 7 bases between the two ends. CDR3 bases: TGCGCCAGCAGCCAAGATTTCTACAACACTGAAGCTTTCTTT. Translated, it gives CASSQDFYNTEAFF.

Many counts were recorded for this clone. This chain links TRBV24-1 with TRBJ1-5; 10 bases agree with TRBD1. This CDR3 is 15 amino acids long. After removal of 7 bases from V and 3 bases from J, the junction contained 5 bases not matched to a gene. Germline lookup yields CDR1 KGHDR and CDR2 SFDVKD. CDR3 region: CATSHGTGANQPQHF. CDR3 in DNA: TGTGCCACCAGCCACGGGACAGGGGCCAATCAGCCCCAGCATTTT.

This clone was picked up many times. The CDR3 here is CSATRARRAFF. In DNA, the CDR3 is TGCAGTGCAACGCGGGCCAGGCGGGCTTTCTTT. The J gene is TRBJ1-1, the V gene TRBV20-1; D not certain. Germline V gene data show CDR1 as DFQATT and CDR2 as SNEGSKA (reference sequence). The CDR3 runs to 11 residues. V lost 6 bases, J lost 11 bases, and 16 bases lay in between.

This clone was detected a few times. The chain links TRBV30 to TRBJ1-2; D possibly corresponds to TRBD1 (6 bases). The CDR3 has 14 residues. V lost 7 bases and J 5 bases, leaving 20 bases between the germline ends. CDR1 and CDR2 (germline): GTSNPN, SVGIG (reference sequence). CDR3 amino acids: CASRTVLGKYGYTF. As DNA, the CDR3 is TGTGCCTCAAGGACAGTCTTGGGGAAGTATGGCTACACCTTC.

This clone was recorded many times. The V and J genes are TRBV11-3 and TRBJ2-7; 7 bases line up with TRBD1. The CDR3 contains 15 residues. The germline V gene encodes CDR1 SGHNT and CDR2 YENEEA. V trimming: 4 bases; J trimming: 2 bases; junction bases outside the gene matches: 8. The chain's CDR3 is CASSSPPGQTYEQYF. CDR3 bases: TGTGCCAGCAGCTCTCCTCCGGGACAGACCTACGAGCAGTACTTC. The variable domain in full, completed from reference TRBV11-3 and TRBJ2-7, reads EAGVVQSPRYKIIEKKQPVAFWCNPISGHNTLYWYLQNLGQGPELLIRYENEEAVDDSQLPKDRFSAERLKGVDSTLKIQPAELGDSAVYLCASSSPPGQTYEQYFGPGTRLTVT.

This clone has a count of ten or more. The chain combines TRBV5-1 with TRBJ2-4; tentative D call: TRBD1 (7 bases). The V gene's germline CDR1 is SGHRS and CDR2 YFSETQ. Trimming pared 0 bases from V and 7 bases from J, leaving 17 bases between. The CDR3 contains 16 residues. The CDR3 sequence is CASSLAGVEGQNIQYF. The CDR3 DNA is TGCGCCAGCAGCTTGGCCGGGGTGGAGGGACAGAACATTCAGTACTTC.

This clone was seen repeatedly, ten times or more. The chain has TRBV7-9 and TRBJ1-1; D not certain. Trimming cost V 4 bases and J 5 bases, with 8 bases left between them. Germline loops: CDR1 SEHNR, CDR2 FQNEAQ (reference sequence). CDR3 length equals 12 residues. The CDR3 coding sequence is TGTGCCAGCAGCTATACAGAGACTGAAGCTTTCTTT. Protein sequence: CASSYTETEAFF.